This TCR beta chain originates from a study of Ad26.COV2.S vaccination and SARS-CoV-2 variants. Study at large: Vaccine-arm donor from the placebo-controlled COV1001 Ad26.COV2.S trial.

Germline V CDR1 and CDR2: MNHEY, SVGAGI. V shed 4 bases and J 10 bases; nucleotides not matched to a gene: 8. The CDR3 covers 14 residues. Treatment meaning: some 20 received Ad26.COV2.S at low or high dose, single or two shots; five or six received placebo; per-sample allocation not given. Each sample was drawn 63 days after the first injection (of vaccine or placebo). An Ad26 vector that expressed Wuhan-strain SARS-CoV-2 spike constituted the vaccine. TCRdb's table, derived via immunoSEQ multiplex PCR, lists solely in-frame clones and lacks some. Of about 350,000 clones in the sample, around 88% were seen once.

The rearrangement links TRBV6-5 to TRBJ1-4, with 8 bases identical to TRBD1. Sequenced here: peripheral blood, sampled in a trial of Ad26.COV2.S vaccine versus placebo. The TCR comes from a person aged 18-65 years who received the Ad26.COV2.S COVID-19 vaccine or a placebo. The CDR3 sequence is CASSSGDRQRKLFF. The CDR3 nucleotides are TGTGCCAGCAGTTCGGGGGACAGGCAGAGAAAACTGTTTTTT.